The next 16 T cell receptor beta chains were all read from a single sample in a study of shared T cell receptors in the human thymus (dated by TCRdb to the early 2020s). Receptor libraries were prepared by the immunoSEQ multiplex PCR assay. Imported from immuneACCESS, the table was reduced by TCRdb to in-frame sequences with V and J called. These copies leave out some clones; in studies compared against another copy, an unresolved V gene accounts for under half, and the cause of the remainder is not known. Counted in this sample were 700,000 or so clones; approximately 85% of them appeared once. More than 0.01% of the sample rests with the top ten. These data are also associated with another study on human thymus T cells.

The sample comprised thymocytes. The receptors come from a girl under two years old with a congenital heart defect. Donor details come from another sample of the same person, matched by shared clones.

The CDR3 DNA reads as TGTGCCAGCCGGAAAGCCACGCTGAAGACTAGTGAAGCTTTCTTT. Its protein product is CASRKATLKTSEAFF. The rearrangement uses TRBV6-5 and TRBJ1-1; unclear D gene. V was shortened by 8 bases and J by 7 bases, with 23 bases between the two germline ends. The germline gives CDR1 MNHEY, CDR2 SVGAGI. The CDR3 is 15 amino acids.

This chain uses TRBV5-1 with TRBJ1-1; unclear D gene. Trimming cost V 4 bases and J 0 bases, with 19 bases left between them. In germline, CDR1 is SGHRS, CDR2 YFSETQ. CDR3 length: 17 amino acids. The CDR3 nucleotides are TGCGCCAGCAGCATACGGCGGGCCAGGCTCGTGAACACTGAAGCTTTCTTT. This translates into CASSIRRARLVNTEAFF.

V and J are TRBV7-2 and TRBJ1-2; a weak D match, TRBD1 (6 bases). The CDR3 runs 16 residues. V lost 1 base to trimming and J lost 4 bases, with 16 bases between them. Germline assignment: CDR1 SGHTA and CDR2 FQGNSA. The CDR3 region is CASSLETGKFIYGYTF. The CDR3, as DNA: TGTGCCAGCAGCTTAGAAACAGGGAAGTTTATCTATGGCTACACCTTC.

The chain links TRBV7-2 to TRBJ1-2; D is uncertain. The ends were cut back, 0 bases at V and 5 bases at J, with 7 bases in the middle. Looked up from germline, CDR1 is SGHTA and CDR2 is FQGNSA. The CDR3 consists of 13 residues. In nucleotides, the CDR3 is TGTGCCAGCAGCTTAGCAAGGAGATATGGCTACACCTTC. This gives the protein CASSLARRYGYTF.

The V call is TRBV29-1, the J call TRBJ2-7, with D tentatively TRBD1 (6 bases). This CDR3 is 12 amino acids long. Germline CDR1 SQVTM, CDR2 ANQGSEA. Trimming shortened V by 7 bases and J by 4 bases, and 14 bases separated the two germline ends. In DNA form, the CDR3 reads TGCAGCGGTCAAGGCAGGGGTTACGAGCAGTACTTC. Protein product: CSGQGRGYEQYF.

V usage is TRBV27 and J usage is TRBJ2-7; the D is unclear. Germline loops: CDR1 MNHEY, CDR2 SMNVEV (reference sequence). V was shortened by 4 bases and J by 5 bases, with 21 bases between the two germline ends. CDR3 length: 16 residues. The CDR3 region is CASSSLPRAGPHEQYF. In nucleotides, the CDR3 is TGTGCCAGCAGTTCTCTCCCGCGTGCAGGCCCCCACGAGCAGTACTTC.

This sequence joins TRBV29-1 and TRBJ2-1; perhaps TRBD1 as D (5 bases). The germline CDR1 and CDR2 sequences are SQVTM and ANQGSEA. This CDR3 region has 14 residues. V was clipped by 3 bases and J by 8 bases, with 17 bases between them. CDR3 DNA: TGCAGCGTTGAGTCTCAGGGCTCACACGATGAGCAGTTCTTC. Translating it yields CSVESQGSHDEQFF.

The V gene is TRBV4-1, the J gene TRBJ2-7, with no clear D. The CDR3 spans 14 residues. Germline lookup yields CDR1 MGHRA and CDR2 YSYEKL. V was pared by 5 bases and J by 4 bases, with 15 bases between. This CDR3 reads CASSVKWPRYEQYF. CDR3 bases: TGCGCCAGCAGCGTTAAGTGGCCCCGATACGAGCAGTACTTC.

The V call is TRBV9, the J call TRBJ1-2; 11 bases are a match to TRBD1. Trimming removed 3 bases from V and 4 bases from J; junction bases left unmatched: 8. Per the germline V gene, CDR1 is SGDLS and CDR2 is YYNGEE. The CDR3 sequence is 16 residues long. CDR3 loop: CASSARDRGGGYGYTF. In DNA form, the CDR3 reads TGTGCCAGCAGCGCCCGGGACAGGGGGGGAGGCTATGGCTACACCTTC.

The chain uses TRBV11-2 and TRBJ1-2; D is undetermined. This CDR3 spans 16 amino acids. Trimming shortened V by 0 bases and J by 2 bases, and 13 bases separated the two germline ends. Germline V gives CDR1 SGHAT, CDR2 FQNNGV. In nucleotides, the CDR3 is TGTGCCAGCAGCTTAGATAACAGACATTCCAACTATGGCTACACCTTC. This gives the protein CASSLDNRHSNYGYTF.

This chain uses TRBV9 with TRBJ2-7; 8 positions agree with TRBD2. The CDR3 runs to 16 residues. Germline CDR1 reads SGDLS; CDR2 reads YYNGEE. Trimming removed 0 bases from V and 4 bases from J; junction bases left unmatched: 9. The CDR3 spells CASSVGGGTRPYEQYF. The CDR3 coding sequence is TGTGCCAGCAGCGTAGGAGGCGGGACTAGACCGTACGAGCAGTACTTC.

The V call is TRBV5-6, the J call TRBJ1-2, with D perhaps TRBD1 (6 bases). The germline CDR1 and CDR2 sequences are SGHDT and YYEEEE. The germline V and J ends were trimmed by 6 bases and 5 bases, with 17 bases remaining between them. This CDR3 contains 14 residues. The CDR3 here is CASTSLWGLYGYTF. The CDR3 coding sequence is TGTGCCAGCACCAGTTTATGGGGGCTATATGGCTACACCTTC.

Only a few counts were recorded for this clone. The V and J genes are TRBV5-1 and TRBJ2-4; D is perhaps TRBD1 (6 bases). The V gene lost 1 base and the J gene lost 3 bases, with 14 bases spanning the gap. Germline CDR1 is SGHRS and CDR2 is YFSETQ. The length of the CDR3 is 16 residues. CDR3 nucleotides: TGCGCCAGCAGCTTGTCCGACAGGTCGGGCAAAAACATTCAGTACTTC. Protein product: CASSLSDRSGKNIQYF.

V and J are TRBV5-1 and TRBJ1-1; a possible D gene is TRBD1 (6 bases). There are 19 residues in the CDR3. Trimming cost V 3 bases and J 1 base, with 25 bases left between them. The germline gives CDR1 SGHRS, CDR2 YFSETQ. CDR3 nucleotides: TGCGCCAGCAGCTCAGCCAACGGGCAGGGGCCCCACAAGAACACTGAAGCTTTCTTT. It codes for CASSSANGQGPHKNTEAFF.

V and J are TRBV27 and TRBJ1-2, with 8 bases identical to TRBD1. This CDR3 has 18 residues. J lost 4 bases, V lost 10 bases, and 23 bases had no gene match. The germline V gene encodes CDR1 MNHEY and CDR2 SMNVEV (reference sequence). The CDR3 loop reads CATTSNRDRTRTGYGYTF. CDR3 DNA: TGTGCCACTACCTCGAACCGGGACAGGACGAGAACGGGCTATGGCTACACCTTC.

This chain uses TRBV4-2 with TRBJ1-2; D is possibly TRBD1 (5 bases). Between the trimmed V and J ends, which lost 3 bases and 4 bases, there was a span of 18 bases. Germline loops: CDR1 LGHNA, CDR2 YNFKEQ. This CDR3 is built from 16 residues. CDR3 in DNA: TGTGCCAGCAGCCACCAACTCCTCAGGGTCGGCTATGGCTACACCTTC. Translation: CASSHQLLRVGYGYTF.